Listed below are T cell receptor beta chains from one sample, sequenced in a study of cytomegalovirus exposure and HLA in healthy donors. Data came from immunoSEQ multiplex PCR; TCRdb stores just in-frame clones and leaves some out. The sample has about 210,000 clones, 80% to 90% seen once; the top ten hold 2.9%. Sequenced input: PBMCs. These receptors were obtained from a man aged 30 to 45 in good health and CMV-seronegative. Both conserved end residues are part of each CDR3. D genes are given only for firm matches. Size tells how often a clone was seen (once, few, many) or the class of an expanded clone, and some rows leave it out.

D,size,J,V,CDR3
.,once,TRBJ2-3,TRBV19,CASRAGYTDTQYF
TRBD1,once,TRBJ1-2,TRBV5-1,CASSLEGQGRGGYTF
TRBD2,.,TRBJ2-4,TRBV6-1,CASSMSGLTKNIQYF
.,.,TRBJ1-2,TRBV6-5,CASLGGVGGYTF
TRBD2,few,TRBJ2-3,TRBV28,CASIPLGGGYATDTQYF
.,.,TRBJ2-1,TRBV6-5,CASSLQRSSYNEQFF
.,.,TRBJ2-1,TRBV2,CASSEVSVRNNEQFF
.,few,TRBJ1-5,TRBV6-6,CASSFSSNQPQHF
.,.,TRBJ2-5,TRBV5-1,CASSLVGQPAGSRDETQYF
TRBD1,.,TRBJ2-3,TRBV6-6,CASSYGTGGATDTQYF
TRBD2,.,TRBJ2-5,TRBV2,CASKKSGSLRETQYF
TRBD1,.,TRBJ1-4,TRBV4-1,CASSQVEGTGDEKLFF
.,.,TRBJ2-7,TRBV20-1,CSGAEGYEQYF
.,.,TRBJ1-1,TRBV6-5,CASSYSRGNTEAFF
.,.,TRBJ2-3,TRBV19,CASSILGSTDTQYF
TRBD1,.,TRBJ1-2,TRBV7-9,CASSLPGTASEDGYTF
.,once,TRBJ2-3,TRBV27,CASTQGLATDTQYF
.,.,TRBJ2-7,TRBV5-1,CASSLKVTAYEQYF
TRBD2,.,TRBJ2-1,TRBV19,CASSIGAGGLDEQFF
TRBD1,.,TRBJ1-6,TRBV7-8,CASSYQTGNNSPLHF
TRBD1,.,TRBJ2-1,TRBV19,CASSTPGTGGGEQFF
TRBD1,.,TRBJ1-4,TRBV4-1,CASSQEGTGIATNEKLFF
TRBD1,.,TRBJ1-3,TRBV23-1,CASSRDRARNTIYF
.,.,TRBJ1-3,TRBV25-1,CASSDGGGYSGNTIYF
TRBD1,once,TRBJ2-7,TRBV2,CASSDHPPDRVRSGEQYF
.,.,TRBJ2-2,TRBV7-6,CASSLELRSDTGELFF
.,few,TRBJ1-1,TRBV19,CASRDNMNTEAFF
.,few,TRBJ1-3,TRBV5-4,CASSPYNGQTGNTIYF